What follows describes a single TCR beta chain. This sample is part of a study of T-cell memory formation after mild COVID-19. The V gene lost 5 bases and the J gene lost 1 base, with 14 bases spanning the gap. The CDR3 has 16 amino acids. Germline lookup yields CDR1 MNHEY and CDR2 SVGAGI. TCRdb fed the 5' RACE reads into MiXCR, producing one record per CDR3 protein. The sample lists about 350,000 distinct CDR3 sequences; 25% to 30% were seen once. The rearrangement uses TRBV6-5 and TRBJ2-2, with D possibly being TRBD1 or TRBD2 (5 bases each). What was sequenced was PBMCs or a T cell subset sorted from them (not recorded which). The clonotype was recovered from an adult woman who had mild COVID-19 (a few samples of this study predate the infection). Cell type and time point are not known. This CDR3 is CASSGARAGNTGELFF. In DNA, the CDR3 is TGTGCCAGCAGTGGGGCAAGGGCGGGGAACACCGGGGAGCTGTTTTTT.